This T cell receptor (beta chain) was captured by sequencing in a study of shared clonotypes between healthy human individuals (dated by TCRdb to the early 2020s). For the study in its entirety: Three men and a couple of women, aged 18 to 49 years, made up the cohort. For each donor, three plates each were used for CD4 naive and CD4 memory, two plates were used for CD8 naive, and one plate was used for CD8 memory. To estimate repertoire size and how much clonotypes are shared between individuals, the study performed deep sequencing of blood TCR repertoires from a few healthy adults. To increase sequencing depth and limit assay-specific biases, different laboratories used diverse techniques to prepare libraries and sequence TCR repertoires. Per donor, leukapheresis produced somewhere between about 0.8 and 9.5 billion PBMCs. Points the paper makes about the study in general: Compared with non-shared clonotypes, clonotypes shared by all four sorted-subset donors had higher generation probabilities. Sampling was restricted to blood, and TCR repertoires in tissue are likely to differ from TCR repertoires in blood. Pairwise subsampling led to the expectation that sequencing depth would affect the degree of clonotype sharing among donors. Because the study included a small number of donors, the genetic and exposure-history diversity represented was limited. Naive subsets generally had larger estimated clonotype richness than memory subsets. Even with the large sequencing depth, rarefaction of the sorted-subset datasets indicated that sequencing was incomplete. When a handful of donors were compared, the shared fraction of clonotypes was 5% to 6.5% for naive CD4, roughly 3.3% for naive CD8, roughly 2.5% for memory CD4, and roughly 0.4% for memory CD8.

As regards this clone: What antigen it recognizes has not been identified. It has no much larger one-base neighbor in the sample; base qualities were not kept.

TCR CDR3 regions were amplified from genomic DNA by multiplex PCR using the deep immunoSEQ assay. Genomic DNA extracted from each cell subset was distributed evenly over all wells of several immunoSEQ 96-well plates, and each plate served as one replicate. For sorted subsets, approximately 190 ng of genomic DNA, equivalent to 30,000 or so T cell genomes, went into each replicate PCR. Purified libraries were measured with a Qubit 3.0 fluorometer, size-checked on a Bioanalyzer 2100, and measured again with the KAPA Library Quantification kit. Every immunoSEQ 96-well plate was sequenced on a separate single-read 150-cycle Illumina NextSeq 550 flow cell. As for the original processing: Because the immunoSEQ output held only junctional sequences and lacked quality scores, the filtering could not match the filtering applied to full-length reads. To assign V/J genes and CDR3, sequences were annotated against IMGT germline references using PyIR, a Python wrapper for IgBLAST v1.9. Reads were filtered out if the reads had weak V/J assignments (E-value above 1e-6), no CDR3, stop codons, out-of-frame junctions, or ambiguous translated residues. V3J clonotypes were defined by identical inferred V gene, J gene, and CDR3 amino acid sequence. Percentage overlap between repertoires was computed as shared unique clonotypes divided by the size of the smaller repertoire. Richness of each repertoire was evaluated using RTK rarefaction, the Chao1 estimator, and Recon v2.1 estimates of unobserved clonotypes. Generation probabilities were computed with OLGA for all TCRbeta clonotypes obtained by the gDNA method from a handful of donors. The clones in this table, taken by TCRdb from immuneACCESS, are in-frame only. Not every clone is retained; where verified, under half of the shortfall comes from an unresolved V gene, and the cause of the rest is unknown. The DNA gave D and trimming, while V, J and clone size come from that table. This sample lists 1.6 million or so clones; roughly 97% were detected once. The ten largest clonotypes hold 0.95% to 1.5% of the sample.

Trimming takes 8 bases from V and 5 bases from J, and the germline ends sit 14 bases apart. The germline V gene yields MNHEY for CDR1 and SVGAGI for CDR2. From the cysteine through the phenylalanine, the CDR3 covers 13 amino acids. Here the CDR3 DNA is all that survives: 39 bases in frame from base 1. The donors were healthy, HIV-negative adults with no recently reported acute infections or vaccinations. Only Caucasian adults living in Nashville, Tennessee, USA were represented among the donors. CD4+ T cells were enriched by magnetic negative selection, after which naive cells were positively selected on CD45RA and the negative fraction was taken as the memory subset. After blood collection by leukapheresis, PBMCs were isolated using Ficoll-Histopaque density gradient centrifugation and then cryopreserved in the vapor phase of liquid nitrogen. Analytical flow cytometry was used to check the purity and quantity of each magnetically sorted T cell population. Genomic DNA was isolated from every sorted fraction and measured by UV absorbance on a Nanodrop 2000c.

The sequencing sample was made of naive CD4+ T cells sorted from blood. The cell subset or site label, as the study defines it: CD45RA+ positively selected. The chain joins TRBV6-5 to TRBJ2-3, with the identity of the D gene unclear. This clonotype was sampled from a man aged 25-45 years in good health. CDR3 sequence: CASWADPRDTQYF. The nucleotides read TGTGCCAGCTGGGCTGACCCCCGAGATACGCAGTATTTT.